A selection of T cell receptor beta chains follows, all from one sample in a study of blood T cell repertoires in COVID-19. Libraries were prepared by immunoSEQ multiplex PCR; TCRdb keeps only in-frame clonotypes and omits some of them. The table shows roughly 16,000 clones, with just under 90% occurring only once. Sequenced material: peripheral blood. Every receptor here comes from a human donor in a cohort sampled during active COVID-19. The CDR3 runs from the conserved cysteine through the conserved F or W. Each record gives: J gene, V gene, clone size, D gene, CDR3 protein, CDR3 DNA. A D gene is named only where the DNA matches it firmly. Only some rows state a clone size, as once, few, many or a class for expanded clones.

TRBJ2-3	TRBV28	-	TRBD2	CASPPNQRGSTDTQYF	TGTGCCAGCCCTCCCAACCAGCGGGGTAGCACAGATACGCAGTATTTT
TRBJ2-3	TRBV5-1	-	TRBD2	CASRLAGGQSADTQYF	TGCGCCAGCAGGTTAGCGGGAGGGCAAAGCGCAGATACGCAGTATTTT
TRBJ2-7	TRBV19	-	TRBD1	CASSRTGGSSYEQYF	TGTGCCAGTAGTAGAACAGGGGGCAGCTCCTACGAGCAGTACTTC
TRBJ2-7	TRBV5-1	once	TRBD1	CASSLGTEAYEQYF	TGCGCCAGCAGCCTCGGGACAGAAGCCTACGAGCAGTACTTC
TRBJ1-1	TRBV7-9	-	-	CASSLEGGTEAFF	TGTGCCAGCAGCTTAGAGGGAGGGACTGAAGCTTTCTTT
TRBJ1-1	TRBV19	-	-	CASSSQRGTEAFF	TGTGCCAGTAGTAGTCAAAGGGGTACTGAAGCTTTCTTT
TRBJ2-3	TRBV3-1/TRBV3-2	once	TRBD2	CASSPRGLAQYF	TGTGCCAGCAGCCCACGGGGACTAGCGCAGTATTTT
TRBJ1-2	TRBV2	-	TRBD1	CASSAGQGGGYTF	TGTGCCAGCAGCGCTGGACAGGGAGGGGGCTACACCTTC
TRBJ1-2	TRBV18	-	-	CASSPPGHNYGYTF	TGTGCCAGCTCACCGCCGGGACATAACTATGGCTACACCTTC
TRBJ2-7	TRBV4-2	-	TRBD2	CASSLGLAGGYEQYF	TGTGCCAGCAGCCTTGGACTAGCGGGAGGGTACGAGCAGTACTTC
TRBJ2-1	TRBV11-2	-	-	CASSLDGGDYNEQFF	TGTGCCAGCAGCTTAGATGGCGGGGACTACAATGAGCAGTTCTTC
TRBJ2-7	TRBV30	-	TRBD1	CAWGTGPTYEQYF	TGTGCCTGGGGGACAGGTCCTACTTACGAGCAGTACTTC
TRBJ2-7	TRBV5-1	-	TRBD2	CASSLSGGKAQYF	TGCGCCAGCAGCTTGTCGGGAGGTAAAGCGCAGTACTTC
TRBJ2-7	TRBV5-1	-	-	CASSSGGTANYEQYF	TGCGCCAGCAGCTCGGGGGGGACAGCCAACTACGAGCAGTACTTC
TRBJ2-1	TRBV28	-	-	CASSLVRVRAHYNEQFF	TGTGCCAGCAGTTTGGTGAGAGTGCGGGCTCACTACAATGAGCAGTTCTTC
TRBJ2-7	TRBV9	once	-	CASSRQVVYEQYF	TGTGCCAGCAGTAGACAGGTAGTCTACGAGCAGTACTTC
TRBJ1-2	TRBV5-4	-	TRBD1	CASSPDRNYGYTF	TGTGCCAGCAGCCCGGACAGGAACTATGGCTACACCTTC
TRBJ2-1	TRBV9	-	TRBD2	CASSARPPSGGYNEQFF	TGTGCCAGCAGCGCCCGTCCCCCTAGCGGGGGTTACAATGAGCAGTTCTTC
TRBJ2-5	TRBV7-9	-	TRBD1	CASSLYRDSQETQYF	TGTGCCAGCAGCTTATACCGGGACAGCCAAGAGACCCAGTACTTC
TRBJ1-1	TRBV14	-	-	CASSRRGGSTEAFF	TGTGCCAGCAGCCGCCGCGGGGGGAGCACTGAAGCTTTCTTT
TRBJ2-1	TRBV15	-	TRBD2	CATSFFSGRASEQFF	TGTGCCACCAGCTTTTTTAGCGGGAGGGCCTCTGAGCAGTTCTTC
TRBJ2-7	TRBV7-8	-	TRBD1	CASILDRGRLNEQYF	TGTGCCAGCATCCTAGACAGGGGGAGGCTCAACGAGCAGTACTTC
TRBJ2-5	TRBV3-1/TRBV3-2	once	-	CASSQASEGETQYF	TGTGCCAGCAGCCAAGCTAGTGAGGGAGAGACCCAGTACTTC
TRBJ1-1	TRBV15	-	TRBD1	CATSRGDRVSAFF	TGTGCCACCAGCAGAGGGGACAGGGTTAGTGCTTTCTTT
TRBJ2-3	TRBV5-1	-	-	CASRRLYEAQDTQYF	TGCGCCAGCAGGAGACTTTACGAGGCCCAGGATACGCAGTATTTT
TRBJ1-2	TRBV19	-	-	CASSIGQGRGYTF	TGTGCCAGTAGTATAGGCCAGGGCCGAGGCTACACCTTC
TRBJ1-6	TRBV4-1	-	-	CASSQSDNSPLHF	TGCGCCAGCAGCCAAAGCGACAATTCACCCCTCCACTTT
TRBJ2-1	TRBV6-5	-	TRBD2	CASILAGVSYNEQFF	TGTGCCAGCATACTAGCGGGAGTGTCCTACAATGAGCAGTTCTTC
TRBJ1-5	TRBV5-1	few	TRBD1	CASSLTGQWLHF	TGCGCCAGCAGCTTGACGGGACAGTGGCTGCATTTT
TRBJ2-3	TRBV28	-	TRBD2	CASSHSGRLRNTQYF	TGTGCCAGCAGTCATAGCGGGAGGCTAAGGAATACGCAGTATTTT
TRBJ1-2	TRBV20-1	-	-	CSASTLSGVAVNYTF	TGCAGTGCTAGTACTCTTTCGGGGGTAGCGGTGAACTACACCTTC
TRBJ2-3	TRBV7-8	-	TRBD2	CASSLFPSGRAPDTQYF	TGTGCCAGCAGCTTATTCCCTAGCGGGAGGGCCCCAGATACGCAGTATTTT
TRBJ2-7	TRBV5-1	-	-	CASSRGGTDRSPYEQYF	TGCGCCAGCAGCCGAGGGGGTACCGACAGGTCTCCCTACGAGCAGTACTTC
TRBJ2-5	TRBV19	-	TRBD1	CASRGRGTGILETQYF	TGTGCCAGCAGGGGACGGGGGACAGGGATTTTAGAGACCCAGTACTTC
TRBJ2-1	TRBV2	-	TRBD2	CASSTSGSYNEQFF	TGTGCCAGCAGTACTAGCGGGAGTTACAATGAGCAGTTCTTC
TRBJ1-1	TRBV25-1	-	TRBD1	CASSDPGTGAFF	TGTGCCAGCAGTGATCCCGGGACAGGAGCTTTCTTT
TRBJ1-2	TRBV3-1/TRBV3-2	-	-	CAYHEVGVGGYTF	TGTGCTTACCATGAGGTCGGAGTGGGTGGCTACACCTTC
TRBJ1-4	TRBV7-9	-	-	CASSLSGGRANEKLFF	TGTGCCAGCAGCTTATCGGGGGGGCGTGCTAATGAAAAACTGTTTTTT
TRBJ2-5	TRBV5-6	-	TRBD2	CASSLSREKTQYF	TGTGCCAGCAGCTTGTCGCGGGAGAAGACCCAGTACTTC
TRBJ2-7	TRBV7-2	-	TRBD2	CASSLVPAGGPSEQYF	TGTGCCAGCAGCTTAGTTCCAGCGGGAGGGCCCTCCGAGCAGTACTTC
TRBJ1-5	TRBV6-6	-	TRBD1	CASSRGTGGGRSNQPQHF	TGTGCCAGCAGTCGCGGGACAGGGGGCGGGAGGAGCAATCAGCCCCAGCATTTT
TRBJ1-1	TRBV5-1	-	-	CASSEGLWRDRTPGRAFF	TGCGCCAGCAGCGAAGGATTGTGGAGGGACCGAACGCCCGGTAGGGCTTTCTTT
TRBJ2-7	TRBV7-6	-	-	CASSLDYPEYF	TGTGCCAGCAGCTTAGACTACCCGGAGTACTTC
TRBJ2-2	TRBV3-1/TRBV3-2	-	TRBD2	CASSRSLAGGPGELFF	TGTGCCAGCAGTCGTTCTCTAGCGGGAGGGCCCGGGGAGCTGTTTTTT
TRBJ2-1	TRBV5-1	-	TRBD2	CASSLLAGAYNEQFF	TGCGCCAGCAGCTTACTAGCGGGGGCCTACAATGAGCAGTTCTTC
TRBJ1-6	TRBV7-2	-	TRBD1	CASSLTYRGAPLHF	TGTGCCAGCAGCTTAACCTACAGGGGGGCACCCCTCCACTTT
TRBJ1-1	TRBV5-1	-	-	CASSSEMNTEAFF	TGCGCCAGCAGCTCTGAGATGAACACTGAAGCTTTCTTT
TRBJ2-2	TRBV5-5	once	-	CASSLDRPYTGELFF	TGTGCCAGCAGCTTAGACAGGCCATACACCGGGGAGCTGTTTTTT
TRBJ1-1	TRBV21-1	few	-	CASSKILGGQGRKVTEAFF	TGTGCCAGCAGCAAAATCCTAGGGGGACAGGGGAGAAAGGTCACTGAAGCTTTCTTT
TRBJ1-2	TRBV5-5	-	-	CASSSRTATLQGYTF	TGTGCCAGCAGTAGCCGGACAGCCACCCTCCAAGGCTACACCTTC
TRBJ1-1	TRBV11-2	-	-	CASSLEGTNTEAFF	TGTGCCAGCAGCTTAGAAGGGACTAACACTGAAGCTTTCTTT
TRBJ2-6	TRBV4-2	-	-	CASSHVIDRIGANVLTF	TGTGCCAGCAGCCACGTAATAGACAGGATTGGGGCCAACGTCCTGACTTTC
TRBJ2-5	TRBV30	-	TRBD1	CAWSRGLIETQYF	TGTGCCTGGAGCAGGGGGCTGATTGAGACCCAGTACTTC
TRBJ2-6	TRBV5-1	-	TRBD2	CASSPREGSGANVLTF	TGCGCCAGCAGCCCGAGGGAGGGGTCTGGGGCCAACGTCCTGACTTTC
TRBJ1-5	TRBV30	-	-	CAWSSRGNQPQHF	TGTGCCTGGAGTAGCAGGGGAAATCAGCCCCAGCATTTT
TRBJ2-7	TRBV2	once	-	CASSQGASGALGEQYF	TGTGCCAGCAGTCAGGGGGCTAGCGGGGCCCTGGGAGAGCAGTACTTC
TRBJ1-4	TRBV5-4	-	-	CASRRRGDNEKLFF	TGTGCCAGCAGAAGGCGGGGTGACAATGAAAAACTGTTTTTT